This T cell receptor beta chain originates from a study of vaccination effects on CD4 cells after COVID-19. Germline loops: CDR1 MNHNS, CDR2 SASEGT. There are 13 residues in the CDR3. V dropped 2 bases and J dropped 4 bases, with 5 bases sitting between them. Overall study findings and caveats: The study found marked clonal contraction of infection- and vaccine-induced clones late after vaccination.

Cultured cells yielded isolated CD4+ T cells after 10 days. Vaccine administered to participants consisted of two doses of either BNT162b2 or mRNA-1273. Cultures got half-medium changes with IL-2 on days 3 and 7. The protocol was immunoSEQ multiplex PCR, while the TCRdb copy is restricted to in-frame clones and leaves out a portion. The sample gives tens of thousands of clones, around 70% of which show up once; about 2% is in the top ten. For this clone: Its antigen is currently unknown.

This clonotype was sampled from a human donor who received a COVID-19 vaccine. The J gene is TRBJ1-4, the V gene TRBV6-1; D gene uncertain. Source: CD4+ T cells from PBMCs cultured without peptide, taken after COVID-19 vaccination. The CDR3 region is CASSEIYNEKLFF. The CDR3, as DNA: TGTGCCAGCAGTGAAATATATAATGAAAAACTGTTTTTT.